The 5 T cell receptor beta chains below all came from one sample that was sequenced in a study of T-cell reconstitution after alpha-beta-depleted transplantation in children. TCRbeta library construction was performed incorporating unique molecular identifiers. TCRdb called the PCR reads again in MiXCR, with one record for every CDR3 protein. The sample shows 350,000 to 500,000 distinct CDR3 sequences, 43% of them seen only once. The sample was PBMCs, taken before TCRalphabeta/CD19-depleted stem cell transplant. These receptors were collected from a girl aged 2 to 9 with aplastic anemia, due to receive a stem cell transplant.

V is TRBV13 and J is TRBJ2-2; 7 bases align to TRBD2. Germline V gene sequence: CDR1 PRHDT, CDR2 FYEKMQ (reference sequence). Trimming removed 5 bases from V and 4 bases from J; junction bases left unmatched: 16. The CDR3 has 18 amino acids. The CDR3 DNA reads as TGTGCCAGCAGCCCTGCCCTCAGACTAGCTATGGGCACCGGGGAGCTGTTTTTT. This gives the protein CASSPALRLAMGTGELFF.

This clonotype has ten or more counts. The J gene is TRBJ1-2, the V gene TRBV6-5; 12 bases agree with TRBD1. V dropped 4 bases and J dropped 8; count of bases not matched to a gene: 5. Germline values: CDR1 MNHEY, CDR2 SVGAGI. The CDR3 is made up of 14 amino acids. Here the CDR3 DNA reads TGTGCCAGCAGTTCCGGGACAGGGGGCGAAGGCTACACCTTC. It translates to CASSSGTGGEGYTF.

The table lists this clonotype with a few counts. The rearrangement joins TRBV10-3 to TRBJ2-3; TRBD2 might be the D (6 bases). Trimming removed 11 bases at V and 4 bases at J, with 19 bases between. The CDR3 extends over 14 amino acids. Germline values: CDR1 ENHRY, CDR2 SYGVKD. Here the CDR3 DNA reads TGTGCCGTAAGTAGCGGTAAAGGGCCAGATACGCAGTATTTT. Translating gives CAVSSGKGPDTQYF.

The chain joins TRBV6-1 to TRBJ2-1; TRBD2 matches at 11 bases. V was pared by 7 bases and J by 2 bases, with 1 base of the junction left unmatched. This CDR3 spans 14 amino acids. Germline loops: CDR1 MNHNS, CDR2 SASEGT. The CDR3 loop reads CASTSGRPYNEQFF. The CDR3 DNA is TGTGCCAGCACTAGCGGGAGGCCCTACAATGAGCAGTTCTTC.

The genes are TRBV7-2 and TRBJ2-2; tentatively, D is TRBD1 (5 bases). Germline CDR1 SGHTA, CDR2 FQGNSA. The CDR3 has 14 amino acids. The V gene lost 1 base and the J gene lost 8 bases, with 11 bases spanning the gap. CDR3 protein: CASSLESRQGELFF. DNA for the CDR3: TGTGCCAGCAGCTTAGAGAGTCGACAGGGGGAGCTGTTTTTT.